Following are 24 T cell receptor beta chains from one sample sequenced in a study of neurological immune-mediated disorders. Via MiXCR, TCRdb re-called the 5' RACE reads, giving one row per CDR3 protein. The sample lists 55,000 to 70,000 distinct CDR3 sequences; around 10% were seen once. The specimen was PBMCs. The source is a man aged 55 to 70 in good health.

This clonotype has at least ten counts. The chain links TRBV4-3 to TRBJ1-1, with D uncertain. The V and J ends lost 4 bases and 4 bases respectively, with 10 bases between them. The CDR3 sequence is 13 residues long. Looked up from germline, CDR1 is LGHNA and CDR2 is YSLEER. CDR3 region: CASSRQVGTEAFF. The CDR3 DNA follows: TGCGCCAGCAGCCGTCAGGTCGGCACTGAAGCTTTCTTT.

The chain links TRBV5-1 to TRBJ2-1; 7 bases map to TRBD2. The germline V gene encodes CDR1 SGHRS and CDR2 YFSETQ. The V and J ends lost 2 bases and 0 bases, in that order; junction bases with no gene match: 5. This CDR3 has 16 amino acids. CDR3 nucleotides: TGCGCCAGCAGCTTTACGGCGGGGGTCTCCTACAATGAGCAGTTCTTC. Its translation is CASSFTAGVSYNEQFF.

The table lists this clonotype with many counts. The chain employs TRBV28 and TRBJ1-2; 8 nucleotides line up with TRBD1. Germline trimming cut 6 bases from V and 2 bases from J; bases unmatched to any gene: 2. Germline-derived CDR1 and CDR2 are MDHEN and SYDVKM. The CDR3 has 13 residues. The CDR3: CASSRTGNYGYTF. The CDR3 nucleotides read TGTGCCAGCAGCCGGACAGGGAACTATGGCTACACCTTC.

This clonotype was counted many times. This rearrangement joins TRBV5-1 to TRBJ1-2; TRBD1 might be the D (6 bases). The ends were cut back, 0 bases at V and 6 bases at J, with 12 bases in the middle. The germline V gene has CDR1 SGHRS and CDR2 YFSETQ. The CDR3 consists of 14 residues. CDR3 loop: CASSLEAGADGYTF. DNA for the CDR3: TGCGCCAGCAGCTTGGAGGCAGGGGCTGATGGCTACACCTTC.

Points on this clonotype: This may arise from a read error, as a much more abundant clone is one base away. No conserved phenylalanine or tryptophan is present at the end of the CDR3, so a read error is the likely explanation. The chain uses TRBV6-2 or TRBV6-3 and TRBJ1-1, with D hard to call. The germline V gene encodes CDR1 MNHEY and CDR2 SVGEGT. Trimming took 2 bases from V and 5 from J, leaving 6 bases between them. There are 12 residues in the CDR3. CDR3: CASSYGRTEAFI. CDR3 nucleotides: TGTGCCAGCAGTTACGGGAGAACTGAAGCTTTCATT.

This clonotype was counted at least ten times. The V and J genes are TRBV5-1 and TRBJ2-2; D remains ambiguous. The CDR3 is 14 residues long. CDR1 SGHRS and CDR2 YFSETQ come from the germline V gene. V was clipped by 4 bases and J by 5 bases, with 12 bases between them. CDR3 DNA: TGCGCCAGCAGCGTGCCAGGCTCGACCGGGGAGCTGTTTTTT. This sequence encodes CASSVPGSTGELFF.

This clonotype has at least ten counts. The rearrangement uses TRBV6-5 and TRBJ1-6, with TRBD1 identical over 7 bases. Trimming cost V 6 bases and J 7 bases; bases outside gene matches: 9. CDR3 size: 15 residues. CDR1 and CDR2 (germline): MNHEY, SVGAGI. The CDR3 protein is CASSFDRVQNSPLHF. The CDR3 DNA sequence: TGTGCCAGCAGCTTCGACAGGGTACAGAATTCACCCCTCCACTTT.

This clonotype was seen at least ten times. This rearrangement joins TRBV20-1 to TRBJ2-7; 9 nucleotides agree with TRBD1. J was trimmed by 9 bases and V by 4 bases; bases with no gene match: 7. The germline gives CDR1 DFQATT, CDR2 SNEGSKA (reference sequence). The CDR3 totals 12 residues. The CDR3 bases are TGCAGTGCTATACCGGGACAGGGCCGGCAGTACTTC. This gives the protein CSAIPGQGRQYF.

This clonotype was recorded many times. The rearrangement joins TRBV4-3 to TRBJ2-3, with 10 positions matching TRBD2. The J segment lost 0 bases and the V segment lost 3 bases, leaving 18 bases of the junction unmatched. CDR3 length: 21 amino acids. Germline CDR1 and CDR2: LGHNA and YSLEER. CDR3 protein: CASSQAWSSGGSGSSTDTQYF. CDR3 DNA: TGCGCCAGCAGCCAGGCCTGGAGTAGCGGGGGGTCTGGATCTAGCACAGATACGCAGTATTTT.

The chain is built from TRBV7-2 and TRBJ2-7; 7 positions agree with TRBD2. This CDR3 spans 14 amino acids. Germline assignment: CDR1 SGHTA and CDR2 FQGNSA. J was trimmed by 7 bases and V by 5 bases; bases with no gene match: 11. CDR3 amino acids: CASSQTGGLGEQYF. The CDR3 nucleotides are TGTGCCAGCAGCCAGACGGGGGGTCTGGGAGAGCAGTACTTC.

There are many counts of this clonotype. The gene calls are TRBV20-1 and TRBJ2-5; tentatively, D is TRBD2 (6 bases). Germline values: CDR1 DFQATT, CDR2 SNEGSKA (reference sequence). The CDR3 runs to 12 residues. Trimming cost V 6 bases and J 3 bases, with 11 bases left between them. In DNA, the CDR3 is TGCAGTGCGGTACGACTAGAAGAGACCCAGTACTTC. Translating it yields CSAVRLEETQYF.

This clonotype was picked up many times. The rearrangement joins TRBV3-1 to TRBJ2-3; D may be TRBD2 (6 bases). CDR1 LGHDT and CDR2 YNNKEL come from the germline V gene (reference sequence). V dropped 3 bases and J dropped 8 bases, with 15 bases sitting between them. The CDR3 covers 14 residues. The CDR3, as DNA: TGTGCCAGCAGCCAGGCCGGGACTGAAGGTACGCAGTATTTT. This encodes CASSQAGTEGTQYF.

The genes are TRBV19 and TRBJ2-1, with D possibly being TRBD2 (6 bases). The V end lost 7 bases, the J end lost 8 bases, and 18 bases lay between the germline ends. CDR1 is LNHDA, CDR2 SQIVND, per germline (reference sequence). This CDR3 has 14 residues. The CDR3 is CASIPRGRRDEQFF. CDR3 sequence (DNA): TGTGCCAGTATACCCCGGGGGAGGAGAGATGAGCAGTTCTTC.

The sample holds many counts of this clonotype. In nucleotides, the CDR3 is TGTGCCAGCAGCTTGCGTTCGCCGGACGAGCAGTACTTC. It codes for CASSLRSPDEQYF. The chain uses TRBV5-5 and TRBJ2-7; D gene ambiguous. Germline CDR1 and CDR2: SGHKS and YYEKEE (reference sequence). Trimming removed 1 base at V and 5 bases at J, with 10 bases between. This CDR3 has 13 residues.

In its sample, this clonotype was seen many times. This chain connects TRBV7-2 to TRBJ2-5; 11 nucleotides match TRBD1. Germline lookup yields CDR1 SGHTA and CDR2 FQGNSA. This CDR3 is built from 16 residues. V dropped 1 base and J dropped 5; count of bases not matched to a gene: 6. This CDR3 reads CASSLGRTGGGETQYF. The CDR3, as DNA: TGTGCCAGCAGCTTAGGTCGGACAGGGGGCGGTGAGACCCAGTACTTC.

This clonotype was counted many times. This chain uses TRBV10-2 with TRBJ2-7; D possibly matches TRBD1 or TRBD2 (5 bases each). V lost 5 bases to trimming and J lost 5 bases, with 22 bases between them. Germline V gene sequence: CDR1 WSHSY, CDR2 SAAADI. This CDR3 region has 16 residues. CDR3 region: CASSPQGRPSVHEQYF. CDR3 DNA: TGCGCCAGCAGTCCCCAGGGACGGCCGTCCGTCCACGAGCAGTACTTC.

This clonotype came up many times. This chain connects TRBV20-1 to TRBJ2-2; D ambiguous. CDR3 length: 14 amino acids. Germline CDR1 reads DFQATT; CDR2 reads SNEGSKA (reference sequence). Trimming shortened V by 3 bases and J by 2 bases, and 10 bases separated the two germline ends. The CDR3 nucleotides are TGCAGTGCTAGTAGACTGATTAACACCGGGGAGCTGTTTTTT. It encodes CSASRLINTGELFF.

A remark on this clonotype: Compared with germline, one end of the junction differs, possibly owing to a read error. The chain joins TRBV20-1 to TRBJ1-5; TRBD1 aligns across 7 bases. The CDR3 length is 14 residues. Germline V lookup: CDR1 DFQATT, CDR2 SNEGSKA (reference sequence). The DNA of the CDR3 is TGCAGTTCTCTTCAGGGGGGAGTTAATCAGCACCAGCATTTT. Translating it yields CSSLQGGVNQHQHF.

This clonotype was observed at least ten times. CDR3 region: CASSSPERGTYEQYF. In DNA form, the CDR3 reads TGTGCCAGCAGTTCCCCTGAGCGGGGGACCTACGAGCAGTACTTC. This rearrangement joins TRBV27 to TRBJ2-7; the match to TRBD2 covers 8 bases. CDR1 and CDR2 (germline): MNHEY, SMNVEV (reference sequence). Trimming at V came to 4 bases and at J to 2 bases, leaving 7 bases not matched to a gene. The length of the CDR3 is 15 residues.

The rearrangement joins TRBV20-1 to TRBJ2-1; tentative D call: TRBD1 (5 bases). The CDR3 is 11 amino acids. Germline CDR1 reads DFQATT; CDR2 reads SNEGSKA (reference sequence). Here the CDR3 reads CIGTGLNEQFF. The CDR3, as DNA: TGCATTGGTACAGGATTGAATGAGCAGTTCTTC.

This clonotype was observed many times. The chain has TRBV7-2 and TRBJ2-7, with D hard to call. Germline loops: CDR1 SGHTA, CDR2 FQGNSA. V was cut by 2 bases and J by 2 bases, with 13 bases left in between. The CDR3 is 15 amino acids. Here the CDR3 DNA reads TGTGCCAGCAGCTTAACCCGTGCAGGTGCCTACGAGCAGTACTTC. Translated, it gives CASSLTRAGAYEQYF. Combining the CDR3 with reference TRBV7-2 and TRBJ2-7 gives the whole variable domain GAGVSQSPSNKVTEKGKDVELRCDPISGHTALYWYRQSLGQGLEFLIYFQGNSAPDKSGLPSDRFSAERTGGSVSTLTIQRTQQEDSAVYLCASSLTRAGAYEQYFGPGTRLTVT.

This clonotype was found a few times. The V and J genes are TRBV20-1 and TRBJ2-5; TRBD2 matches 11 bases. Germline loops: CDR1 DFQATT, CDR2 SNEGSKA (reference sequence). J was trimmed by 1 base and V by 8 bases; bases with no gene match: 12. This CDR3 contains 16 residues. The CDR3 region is CSSLTSGEIGQETQYF. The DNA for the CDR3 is TGCAGTTCGTTGACTAGCGGGGAGATTGGCCAAGAGACCCAGTACTTC.

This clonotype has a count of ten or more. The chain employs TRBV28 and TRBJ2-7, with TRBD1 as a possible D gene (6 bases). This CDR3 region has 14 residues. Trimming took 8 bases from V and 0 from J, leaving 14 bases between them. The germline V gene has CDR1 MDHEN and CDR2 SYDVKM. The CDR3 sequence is CASGRTVSSYEQYF. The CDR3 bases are TGTGCCAGCGGCCGGACAGTAAGCTCCTACGAGCAGTACTTC.

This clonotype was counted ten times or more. This chain's CDR3 is CASSGASGVISTQYF. DNA of the CDR3: TGTGCCAGCAGCGGGGCTAGCGGGGTGATCAGTACGCAGTATTTT. The V and J genes are TRBV7-9 and TRBJ2-3, with 9 bases aligning to TRBD2. The germline V gene has CDR1 SEHNR and CDR2 FQNEAQ (reference sequence). The trim removed 5 bases at V and 8 bases at J, leaving 11 bases unmatched. The CDR3 has 15 residues.